This TCR beta chain emerged from a study of molecular identifiers for immune sequencing clone quantification. Study observations and caveats: Highly expanded clone sizes could be underestimated by identical TCR molecules sharing a barcode.

Germline values: CDR1 SQVTM, CDR2 ANQGSEA. Trimming removed 6 bases from V and 13 bases from J, with 17 bases in between. CDR3 length equals 11 residues. TCRdb analysed the PCR reads with MiXCR anew, one entry per CDR3 protein. The data show about 320,000 distinct CDR3 sequences, about 22% seen once. This clonotype was recorded many times. Its specificity is not known. The V and J genes are TRBV29-1 and TRBJ2-3; no clear D. The TCR originated in a human donor in good health. Some libraries in this study had Jurkat cell RNA spiked in. The specimen sequenced was naive CD8+ T cells from blood, with Jurkat cell RNA spiked in. Stated subset: FACS-sorted CD8+CD4-CCR7+CD45RA+ naive T cells. The CDR3 nucleotides are TGCAGCGTGGCCTCCCCTGTTCTGGAGTATTTT. This sequence encodes CSVASPVLEYF.